What follows are 27 T cell receptor beta chains derived from one specimen sequenced in a study of T cell responses to AZD1222 COVID-19 vaccine. The table came from immunoSEQ multiplex PCR; TCRdb's copy has only in-frame clones and leaves some out. The data hold approximately 120,000 clones, with around 90% observed a single time. This specimen consisted of peripheral blood, obtained 28 days after the second AZD1222 dose. Source of these receptors: an adult who received the AZD1222 COVID-19 vaccine.

The rearrangement joins TRBV15 to TRBJ1-6; unclear D gene. V lost 3 bases and J lost 3, with 12 bases in between. The length of the CDR3 is 16 residues. Germline CDR1 and CDR2: LNHNV and YYDKDF (reference sequence). CDR3 nucleotides: TGTGCCACCAGCAGCCGGGAGGGATACTATAATTCACCCCTCCACTTT. Residues: CATSSREGYYNSPLHF.

The chain combines TRBV5-1 with TRBJ2-2; the match to TRBD2 covers 12 bases. The CDR3 runs to 14 residues. Looked up from germline, CDR1 is SGHRS and CDR2 is YFSETQ. V lost 3 bases, J lost 10 bases, and 4 bases stayed unmatched. CDR3 region: CASSSTSGSLELFF. CDR3 nucleotides: TGCGCCAGCAGCTCGACTAGCGGGAGTTTGGAGCTGTTTTTT.

The V and J genes are TRBV12-3 or TRBV12-4 and TRBJ1-4; no clear D. Trimming removed 3 bases from V and 4 bases from J, with 0 bases in between. The CDR3 sequence is 11 residues long. The CDR3 nucleotides are TGTGCCAGCAGTTTTAATGAAAAACTGTTTTTT. Translation gives CASSFNEKLFF.

In this sample, this clone turned up once. The genes are TRBV10-3 and TRBJ1-4; unclear D gene. The CDR3 length is 16 residues. The ends were cut back, 4 bases at V and 4 bases at J, with 16 bases in the middle. Germline lookup yields CDR1 ENHRY and CDR2 SYGVKD. CDR3 DNA: TGTGCCATCAGTGTTGGGTCCCTGCAGCTTAATGAAAAACTGTTTTTT. Translated: CAISVGSLQLNEKLFF.

J is TRBJ2-2 and V is TRBV7-9; D is perhaps TRBD1 (6 bases). V lost 4 bases, J lost 2 bases, and 8 bases lay in between. The CDR3 runs 14 residues. The germline CDR1 and CDR2 sequences are SEHNR and FQNEAQ (reference sequence). The CDR3 coding sequence is TGTGCCAGCAGCTCGGGACATAACACCGGGGAGCTGTTTTTT. Encoded protein: CASSSGHNTGELFF. Filled out from reference TRBV7-9 and TRBJ2-2, the complete variable domain reads DTGVSQNPRHKITKRGQNVTFRCDPISEHNRLYWYRQTLGQGPEFLTYFQNEAQLEKSRLLSDRFSAERPKGSFSTLEIQRTEQGDSAMYLCASSSGHNTGELFFGEGSRLTVL.

The chain has TRBV18 and TRBJ1-6, with D unclear. Germline CDR1 reads KGHSH; CDR2 reads LQKENI. Trimming removed 3 bases at V and 8 bases at J, with 17 bases between. This CDR3 has 16 residues. This CDR3 is CASSPGSGLGDSPLHF. The DNA of the CDR3 is TGTGCCAGCTCACCGGGATCCGGACTGGGAGATTCACCCCTCCACTTT.

CDR3 DNA: TGTGCCAGTACTCCTTTGGGGGGGGCAAGCACAGATACGCAGTATTTT. This codes for CASTPLGGASTDTQYF. The chain joins TRBV19 to TRBJ2-3; a weak D match, TRBD2 (7 bases). Germline lookup yields CDR1 LNHDA and CDR2 SQIVND (reference sequence). This CDR3 comprises 16 residues. Trimming removed 7 bases at V and 0 bases at J, with 17 bases between.

Concerning this clone itself: The same CDR3 also results from other DNA sequences found in this sample. V usage is TRBV20-1 and J usage is TRBJ1-1; D ambiguous. CDR1 is DFQATT and CDR2 is SNEGSKA in the germline V gene (reference sequence). The ends were cut back, 5 bases at V and 5 bases at J, with 6 bases in the middle. The CDR3 contains 10 residues. As DNA, the CDR3 is TGCAGTGCTGGAAGGACTGAAGCTTTCTTT. Its protein is CSAGRTEAFF.

The CDR3 DNA follows: TGTGCCAGCAGTCCAACCCCGGGCGGGGAGACCCAGTACTTC. It encodes CASSPTPGGETQYF. The V and J genes are TRBV11-2 and TRBJ2-5, with D perhaps matching TRBD2 (5 bases). From germline, CDR1 is SGHAT and CDR2 FQNNGV. Trimming left V 6 bases short and J 5 bases short, with 16 bases between. This CDR3 region has 14 residues. Supplemented by reference TRBV11-2 and TRBJ2-5, the full variable domain reads EAGVAQSPRYKIIEKRQSVAFWCNPISGHATLYWYQQILGQGPKLLIQFQNNGVVDDSQLPKDRFSAERLKGVDSTLKIQPAKLEDSAVYLCASSPTPGGETQYFGPGTRLLVL.

As regards this clone: Distinct nucleotide sequences in the sample also encode this CDR3. The chain carries TRBV18 and TRBJ1-5; 8 bases map to TRBD1. V lost 2 bases, J lost 5 bases, and 2 bases stayed unmatched. This CDR3 contains 14 residues. Germline loops: CDR1 KGHSH, CDR2 LQKENI. The CDR3 DNA reads as TGTGCCAGCTCACCAACAGGGGGGGATCAGCCCCAGCATTTT. It yields the protein CASSPTGGDQPQHF.

The rearrangement joins TRBV28 to TRBJ2-2, with 11 nucleotides matching TRBD1. This CDR3 comprises 15 residues. Germline CDR1 is MDHEN and CDR2 is SYDVKM. J was trimmed by 7 bases and V by 4 bases; bases with no gene match: 5. CDR3 nucleotide sequence: TGTGCCAGCAGTTCCCGGGGACAGGGGGACGGGGAGCTGTTTTTT. Residues: CASSSRGQGDGELFF.

J is TRBJ2-3 and V is TRBV25-1; D perhaps matches TRBD1 (5 bases). The CDR3 covers 16 residues. Germline lookup yields CDR1 MGHDK and CDR2 SYGVNS. Trimming pared 0 bases from V and 6 bases from J, leaving 16 bases between. The CDR3 sequence is CASSEYARVPHDTQYF. As DNA, the CDR3 is TGTGCCAGCAGTGAATATGCCAGGGTTCCCCACGATACGCAGTATTTT.

This rearrangement joins TRBV4-1 to TRBJ2-2; D is possibly TRBD2 (6 bases). There are 15 residues in the CDR3. The germline V gene encodes CDR1 MGHRA and CDR2 YSYEKL. With 3 bases removed from V and 0 bases from J, the gap between germline ends came to 8 bases. The CDR3 DNA reads TGCGCCAGCAGCCATAGCGGACCGAACACCGGGGAGCTGTTTTTT. Encoded protein: CASSHSGPNTGELFF.

The chain carries TRBV5-1 and TRBJ1-5, with a possible D match to TRBD1 (6 bases). This CDR3 region has 15 residues. The germline CDR1 and CDR2 sequences are SGHRS and YFSETQ. V was shortened by 5 bases and J by 3 bases, with 15 bases between the two germline ends. CDR3 amino acids: CASSQAGQLNQPQHF. The CDR3 bases are TGCGCCAGCAGTCAAGCCGGACAGCTCAATCAGCCCCAGCATTTT.

The chain is built from TRBV29-1 and TRBJ2-1; 8 bases agree with TRBD2. The J segment lost 2 bases and the V segment lost 6 bases, leaving 9 bases of the junction unmatched. This CDR3 region has 15 residues. Germline V gene sequence: CDR1 SQVTM, CDR2 ANQGSEA. CDR3 nucleotide sequence: TGCAGCGTCATTCCCCCGGGACTAGCCTACAATGAGCAGTTCTTC. Translation gives CSVIPPGLAYNEQFF.

This clone was detected only once. The chain combines TRBV30 with TRBJ2-3, with a weak D call TRBD2 (6 bases). This CDR3 region has 15 residues. CDR1 GTSNPN and CDR2 SVGIG come from the germline V gene (reference sequence). Deletions cut 0 bases from V and 6 bases from J, with 16 bases between. CDR3 bases: TGTGCCTGGAGTGTAAGTTCGGGGGTTCTGGATACGCAGTATTTT. It translates to CAWSVSSGVLDTQYF.

The V and J genes are TRBV5-4 and TRBJ1-2, with a weak D call TRBD1 (6 bases). Between the trimmed V and J ends, which lost 4 bases and 8 bases, there was a span of 18 bases. Germline CDR1 and CDR2: SGHNT and YYREEE (reference sequence). The CDR3 has 14 amino acids. In DNA form, the CDR3 reads TGTGCCAGCAGCCCGGGGGGCAGGATGGAAGGCTACACCTTC. It is translated as CASSPGGRMEGYTF.

The V gene is TRBV27, the J gene TRBJ2-7, with 8 bases aligning to TRBD2. The CDR3 extends over 15 amino acids. J was trimmed by 2 bases and V by 0 bases; bases with no gene match: 3. Germline CDR1 MNHEY, CDR2 SMNVEV (reference sequence). CDR3 nucleotide sequence: TGTGCCAGCAGTTTATCGCCAGCGGGAGCCTACGAGCAGTACTTC. Translation gives CASSLSPAGAYEQYF.

This rearrangement joins TRBV12-3 or TRBV12-4 to TRBJ1-1; D not certain. Trimming shortened V by 5 bases and J by 7 bases, and 14 bases separated the two germline ends. The CDR3 runs 13 residues. CDR3 loop: CASSPKALFEAFF. CDR3 DNA: TGTGCCAGCAGTCCGAAGGCCCTATTTGAAGCTTTCTTT.

The chain carries TRBV5-1 and TRBJ2-1, with a tentative D call TRBD2 (6 bases). V lost 1 base and J lost 5, with 10 bases in between. The CDR3 runs 14 residues. Per germline, CDR1 SGHRS and CDR2 YFSETQ. CDR3 sequence: CASSLWGGDNEQFF. The CDR3 nucleotides read TGCGCCAGCAGCTTGTGGGGCGGGGACAATGAGCAGTTCTTC.

For this clone: One end of the junction fails to match germline, which may point to a read error. CDR3 sequence reads: CASSPWPSGERRDF. CDR3 in DNA: TGCGCCAGCAGCCCCTGGCCTAGCGGGGAGAGGAGGGACTTC. The rearrangement joins TRBV4-1 to TRBJ2-7; TRBD2 matches at 9 bases. The CDR3 is made up of 14 amino acids. Germline values: CDR1 MGHRA, CDR2 YSYEKL.

The rearrangement uses TRBV18 and TRBJ1-1; D is unresolved. CDR1 and CDR2 from the germline V gene are KGHSH and LQKENI. The CDR3 runs 14 residues. V shed 0 bases and J shed 0 bases, with 5 bases lying between them. CDR3 coding DNA: TGTGCCAGCTCACCACCGCACATGAACACTGAAGCTTTCTTT. Amino acid sequence: CASSPPHMNTEAFF.

This chain connects TRBV2 to TRBJ1-5; D is ambiguous. Between the trimmed V and J ends, which lost 7 bases and 5 bases, there was a span of 12 bases. Germline V CDR1 and CDR2: SNHLY, FYNNEI. CDR3 length: 13 residues. The CDR3, as DNA: TGTGCCAGCAAATCCCAAATGTATCAGCCCCAGCATTTT. It translates to CASKSQMYQPQHF.

CDR3 residues: CASSPGVTDTQYF. Here the CDR3 DNA reads TGTGCCAGCTCACCAGGGGTCACAGATACGCAGTATTTT. The rearrangement joins TRBV18 to TRBJ2-3; no definite D call. This CDR3 contains 13 residues. Germline loops: CDR1 KGHSH, CDR2 LQKENI. V was clipped by 2 bases and J by 2 bases, with 5 bases between them.

The CDR3 protein is CSVEDDAGTVDTQYF. The CDR3 nucleotides are TGCAGCGTTGAAGATGACGCCGGGACGGTGGATACGCAGTATTTT. The chain combines TRBV29-1 with TRBJ2-3; D tentatively fits TRBD1 or TRBD2 (5 bases each). The germline V gene has CDR1 SQVTM and CDR2 ANQGSEA. Trimming took 0 bases from V and 6 from J, leaving 16 bases between them. This CDR3 spans 15 amino acids.

With regard to this clone: One end of the junction does not line up with germline, which may come from a read error. This specimen includes other DNA sequences encoding the same CDR3. This chain links TRBV20-1 with TRBJ1-6; 8 bases match TRBD1. Germline CDR1 DFQATT, CDR2 SNEGSKA (reference sequence). The CDR3 length is 15 residues. The CDR3 nucleotides are TGCAGTGCTAGTTTACGGACAGGGTTTGGATCACCTCTCCACTTT. Amino acids: CSASLRTGFGSPLHF.

The V gene is TRBV5-1, the J gene TRBJ2-5; 10 bases match TRBD2. Germline V lookup: CDR1 SGHRS, CDR2 YFSETQ. The CDR3 is made up of 17 amino acids. Trimming removed 5 bases from V and 5 bases from J; junction bases left unmatched: 15. The CDR3 DNA sequence: TGCGCCAGCAGGCGGAGCGGGAGGGCCGGGAATTCGGAGACCCAGTACTTC. Amino acids: CASRRSGRAGNSETQYF.